This T cell receptor beta chain emerged from a study of T cells in Graves' hyperthyroidism and ophthalmopathy. In its sample, this clonotype was seen many times. Amplification yielded TCR beta CDR3 regions, with RNA transcripts as the source. The TCR CDR3 first-round RT-PCR relied on the HTBI primer set. TCRdb analysed the multiplex PCR reads with MiXCR anew, one entry per CDR3 protein. The data hold some 490,000 distinct CDR3 sequences, with roughly 15% observed a single time. Germline CDR1 is SEHNR and CDR2 is FQNEAQ (reference sequence). Trimming removed 7 bases from V and 2 bases from J; junction bases left unmatched: 11. The CDR3 is 15 residues long.

The TCR originated in a woman aged 25 to 39 with Graves' ophthalmopathy. The V gene is TRBV7-9, the J gene TRBJ2-7; 7 bases agree with TRBD1. Sequenced: blood. CDR3 in amino acids: CASTLTGATTYEQYF. CDR3 coding DNA: TGTGCCAGCACCCTCACAGGGGCTACAACCTACGAGCAGTACTTC.